This T cell receptor (beta chain) is drawn from a study of CD8+ T cells in alopecia areata. Study results and caveats: Significant decreases in scalp clonality and expanded CD8+ clones followed tofacitinib treatment. A single nonresponder leaves the baseline CD8+ expansion link to response uncertain. Lesional scalp, especially alopecia totalis/universalis, showed higher clonality than normal scalp. Scalp sequencing also captures normal skin's resident alphabeta T cells.

Extraction and reverse transcription of RNA yielded cDNA as the sequencing template. Produced via immunoSEQ multiplex PCR; TCRdb's table is partial and in-frame only. This repertoire shows about 180,000 clones, around 51% found once; its top ten account for roughly a tenth. Note on this clone: What it binds is not known.

As for treatment: oral pan-JAK inhibitor, 5-10 mg twice daily. Germline V gives CDR1 MGHRA, CDR2 YSYEKL. V dropped 2 bases and J dropped 2 bases, with 9 bases sitting between them. The CDR3 extends over 14 amino acids. The TCR sequence derives from a human donor with alopecia areata. Specimen: CD8+ T cells sorted from blood, collected around week 54, from a patient treated with tofacitinib. The chain links TRBV4-1 to TRBJ1-2; D is uncertain. The CDR3 region has the DNA TGCGCCAGCAGCCAACTAGAGGGAAACTATGGCTACACCTTC. Translated, it gives CASSQLEGNYGYTF.